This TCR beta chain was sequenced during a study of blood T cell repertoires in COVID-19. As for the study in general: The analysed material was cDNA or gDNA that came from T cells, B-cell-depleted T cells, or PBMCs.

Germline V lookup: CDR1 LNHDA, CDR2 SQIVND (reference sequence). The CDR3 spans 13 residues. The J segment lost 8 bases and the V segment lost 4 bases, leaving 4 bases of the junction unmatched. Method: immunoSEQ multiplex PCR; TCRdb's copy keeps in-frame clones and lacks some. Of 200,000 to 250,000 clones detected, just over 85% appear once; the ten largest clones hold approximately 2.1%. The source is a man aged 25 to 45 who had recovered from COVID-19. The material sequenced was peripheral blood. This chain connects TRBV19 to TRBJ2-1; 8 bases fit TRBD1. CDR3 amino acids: CASSRGTGDEQFF. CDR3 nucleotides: TGTGCCAGTAGTAGGGGGACAGGTGATGAGCAGTTCTTC.